These T cell receptor beta chains were read from a single sample in a study of regulatory T cells in long-lasting Graves disease. From the multiplex PCR reads, TCRdb called clonotypes with MiXCR, one entry per CDR3 protein. The sample has roughly 500,000 distinct CDR3 sequences; around an eighth are singletons. This same sample was also part of a study on T cells in Graves' hyperthyroidism and ophthalmopathy.

The specimen comprised peripheral blood mononuclear cells (PBMCs), sampled at new diagnosis, from a patient treated with antithyroid drugs. Receptor source: a young man with Graves disease. Both conserved end residues are part of each CDR3. The D gene is left open where the match is weak. Clone size, where shown, is once, few, many, or a class for clones that have expanded.

j_call d_call v_call clone_size cdr3_nt cdr3_aa
TRBJ2-1 NA TRBV5-1 NA TGCGCCAGCAGCTTACTAGGGAGAGGCTCCTACAATGAGCAGTTCTTC CASSLLGRGSYNEQFF
TRBJ2-7 TRBD2 TRBV2 many TGTGCCAGCAAAGAATCGACTAGCGGTTCCTACGAGCAGTACTTC CASKESTSGSYEQYF
TRBJ2-2 TRBD1 TRBV29-1 many TGCAGCACCTACGGACAGGGGGCGGCCGGGGAGCTGTTTTTT CSTYGQGAAGELFF
TRBJ1-2 NA TRBV28 many TGTGCCAGCAGGAGCTGGGGGGGGGGCGACTATGGCTACACCTTC CASRSWGGGDYGYTF
TRBJ1-1 TRBD1 TRBV6-1 few TGTGCCAGCAGCCATCCATTTGCAGGGGGCTTCACTGAAGCTTTCTTT CASSHPFAGGFTEAFF
TRBJ2-7 NA TRBV27 many TGTGCCAGCAGTTTATCGGCAGGGAACTACGAGCAGTACTTC CASSLSAGNYEQYF
TRBJ2-7 NA TRBV2 few TGTGCCAGCAGAGCAGGCATATACGAGCAGTACTTC CASRAGIYEQYF
TRBJ2-3 TRBD1 TRBV6-2/TRBV6-3 few TGTGCCAGCAGTTACTGGGGACAGGGACAAGATACGCAGTATTTT CASSYWGQGQDTQYF
TRBJ2-1 NA TRBV6-1 few TGTGCCAGCGGACCGGGACAGCCGGGACTTCTAAAGTTCTTC CASGPGQPGLLKFF
TRBJ2-3 TRBD2 TRBV20-1 NA TGCAGTGCTAGAGCGCTAGCGGGAGTAACCACAGATACGCAGTATTTT CSARALAGVTTDTQYF
TRBJ2-1 NA TRBV7-9 many TGTGCCAGCAGGCCGGGGGGGGGACAGGGCTACAATGAGCAGTTCTTC CASRPGGGQGYNEQFF
TRBJ2-3 NA TRBV10-1 many TGCGCCAGCAGTGCCGGATATACGCAGTATTTT CASSAGYTQYF
TRBJ1-1 NA TRBV11-2 many TGTGCCAGCAGCACGCGGACAGCTATGAACACTGAAGCTTTCTTT CASSTRTAMNTEAFF
TRBJ2-7 NA TRBV4-1 NA TGTGCCAGCAGCCAAGATTGGGGACGTATCTCCTACGAGCAGTACTTC CASSQDWGRISYEQYF
TRBJ2-7 NA TRBV6-5 many TGTGCCAGCAGTTACCGTCCAGGACAGTACGAGCAGTACTTC CASSYRPGQYEQYF
TRBJ2-7 TRBD2 TRBV7-8 many TGTGCCAGCGCCGGTCGGGGGGGCGAGCAGTACTTC CASAGRGGEQYF
TRBJ1-1 NA TRBV7-2 many TGTGCCAGCAGCTTAGTGGGGCTCGGAGCTTTCTTT CASSLVGLGAFF
TRBJ2-1 TRBD2 TRBV6-1 NA TGTGCCAGCAGTAAACTAGCGGAAGGCGACAATGAGCAGTTCTTC CASSKLAEGDNEQFF
TRBJ2-7 NA TRBV24-1 NA TGTGCCACCAGTGATGCAGCTCTCTACGAGCAGTACTTC CATSDAALYEQYF
TRBJ2-1 NA TRBV30 few TGTGCCGCCGACAGGGAGGTTCGCCCCGAGCAGTTCTTC CAADREVRPEQFF
TRBJ1-3 TRBD1 TRBV19 NA TGTGCCAACGACAGGGCTGGAAACACCATATATTTT CANDRAGNTIYF
TRBJ2-7 NA TRBV30 few TGTGCCTGGAGACGAGGACGGACCTACGAGCAGTACTTC CAWRRGRTYEQYF